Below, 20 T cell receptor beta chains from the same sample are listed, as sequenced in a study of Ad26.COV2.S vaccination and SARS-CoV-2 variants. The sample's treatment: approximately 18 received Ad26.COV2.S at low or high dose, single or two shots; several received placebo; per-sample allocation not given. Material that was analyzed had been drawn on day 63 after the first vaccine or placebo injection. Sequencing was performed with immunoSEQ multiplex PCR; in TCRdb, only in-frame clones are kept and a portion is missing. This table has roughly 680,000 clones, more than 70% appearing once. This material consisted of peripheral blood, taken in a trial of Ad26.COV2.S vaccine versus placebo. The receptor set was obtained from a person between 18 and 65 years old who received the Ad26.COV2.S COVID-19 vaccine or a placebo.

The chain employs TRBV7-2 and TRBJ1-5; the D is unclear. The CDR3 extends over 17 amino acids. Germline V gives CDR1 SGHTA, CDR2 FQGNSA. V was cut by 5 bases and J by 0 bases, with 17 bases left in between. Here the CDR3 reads CASSPLTREYSNQPQHF. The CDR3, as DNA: TGTGCCAGCAGCCCTTTGACACGGGAATATAGCAATCAGCCCCAGCATTTT.

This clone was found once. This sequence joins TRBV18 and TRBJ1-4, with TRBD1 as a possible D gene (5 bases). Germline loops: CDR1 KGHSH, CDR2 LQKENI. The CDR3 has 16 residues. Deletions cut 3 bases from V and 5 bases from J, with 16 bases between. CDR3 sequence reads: CASSPRIGTENEKLFF. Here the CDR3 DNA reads TGTGCCAGCTCACCCAGGATCGGGACGGAGAATGAAAAACTGTTTTTT.

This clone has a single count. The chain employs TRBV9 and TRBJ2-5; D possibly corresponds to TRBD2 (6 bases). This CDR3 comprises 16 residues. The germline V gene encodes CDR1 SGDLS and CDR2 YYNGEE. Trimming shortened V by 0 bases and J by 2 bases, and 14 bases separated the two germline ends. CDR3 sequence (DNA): TGTGCCAGCAGCGTAGTCGGGCGGGGTCCTCAAGAGACCCAGTACTTC. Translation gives CASSVVGRGPQETQYF.

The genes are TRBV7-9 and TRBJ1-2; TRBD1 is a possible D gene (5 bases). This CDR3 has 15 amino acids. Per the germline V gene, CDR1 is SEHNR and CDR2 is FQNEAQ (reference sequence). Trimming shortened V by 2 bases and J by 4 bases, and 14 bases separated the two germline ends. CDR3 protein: CASSLPGPTPYGYTF. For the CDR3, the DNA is TGTGCCAGCAGCTTACCAGGGCCTACCCCCTATGGCTACACCTTC.

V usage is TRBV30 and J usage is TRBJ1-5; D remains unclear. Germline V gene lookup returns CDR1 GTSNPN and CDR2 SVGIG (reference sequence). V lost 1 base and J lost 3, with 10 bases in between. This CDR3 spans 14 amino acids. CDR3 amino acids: CAWSGGSVNQPQHF. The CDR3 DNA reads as TGTGCCTGGAGTGGCGGCTCCGTCAATCAGCCCCAGCATTTT.

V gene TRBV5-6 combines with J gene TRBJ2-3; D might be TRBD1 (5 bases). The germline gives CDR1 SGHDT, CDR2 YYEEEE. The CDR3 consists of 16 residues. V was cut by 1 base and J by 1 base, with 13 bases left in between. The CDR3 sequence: CASSLFRGEGTDTQYF. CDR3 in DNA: TGTGCCAGCAGCTTGTTTAGGGGTGAGGGCACAGATACGCAGTATTTT.

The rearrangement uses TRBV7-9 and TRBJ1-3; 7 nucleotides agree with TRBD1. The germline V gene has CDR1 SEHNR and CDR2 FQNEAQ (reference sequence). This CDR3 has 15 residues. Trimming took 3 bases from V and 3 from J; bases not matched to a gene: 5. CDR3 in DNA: TGTGCCAGCAGCTTGGGAGGGGGCGATGGAAACACCATATATTTT. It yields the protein CASSLGGGDGNTIYF.

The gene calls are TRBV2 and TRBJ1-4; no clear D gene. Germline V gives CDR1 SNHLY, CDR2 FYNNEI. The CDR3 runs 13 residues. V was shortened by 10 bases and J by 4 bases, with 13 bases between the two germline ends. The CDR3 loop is CATNRERNEKLFF. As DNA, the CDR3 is TGTGCCACTAACCGGGAACGTAATGAAAAACTGTTTTTT.

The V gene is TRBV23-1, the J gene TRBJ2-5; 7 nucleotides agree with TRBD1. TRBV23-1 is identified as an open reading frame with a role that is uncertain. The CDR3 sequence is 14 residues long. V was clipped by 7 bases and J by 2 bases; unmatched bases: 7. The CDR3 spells CASTTGQRQETQYF. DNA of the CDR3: TGCGCCAGCACCACGGGACAGAGACAAGAGACCCAGTACTTC.

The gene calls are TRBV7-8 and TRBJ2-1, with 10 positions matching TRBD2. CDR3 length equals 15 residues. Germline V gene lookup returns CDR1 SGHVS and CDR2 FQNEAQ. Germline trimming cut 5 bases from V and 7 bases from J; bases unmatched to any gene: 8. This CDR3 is CASSALILAGNEQFF. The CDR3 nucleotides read TGTGCCAGCAGCGCACTAATACTAGCGGGGAATGAGCAGTTCTTC.

DNA of the CDR3: TGTGCCAGCAGTCGCTTTGGACTAGCGGAACTCTACGAGCAGTACTTC. Residues: CASSRFGLAELYEQYF. The gene calls are TRBV6-2 or TRBV6-3 and TRBJ2-7; 10 positions agree with TRBD2. The CDR3 contains 16 residues. The V and J ends lost 5 bases and 3 bases, in that order; junction bases with no gene match: 10. CDR1 and CDR2 (germline): MNHEY, SVGEGT.

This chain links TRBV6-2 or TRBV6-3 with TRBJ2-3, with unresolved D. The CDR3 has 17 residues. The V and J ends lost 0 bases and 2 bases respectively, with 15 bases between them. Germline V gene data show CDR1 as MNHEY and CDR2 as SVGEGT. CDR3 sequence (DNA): TGTGCCAGCAGTTACTCCGCGCGGAAAGGTCACACAGATACGCAGTATTTT. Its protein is CASSYSARKGHTDTQYF.

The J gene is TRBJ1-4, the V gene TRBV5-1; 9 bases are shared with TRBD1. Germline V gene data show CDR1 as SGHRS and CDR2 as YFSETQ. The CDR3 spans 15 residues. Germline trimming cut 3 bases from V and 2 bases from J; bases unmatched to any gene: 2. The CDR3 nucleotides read TGCGCCAGCAGCTGGGGACAGGGTACTAATGAAAAACTGTTTTTT. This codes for CASSWGQGTNEKLFF.

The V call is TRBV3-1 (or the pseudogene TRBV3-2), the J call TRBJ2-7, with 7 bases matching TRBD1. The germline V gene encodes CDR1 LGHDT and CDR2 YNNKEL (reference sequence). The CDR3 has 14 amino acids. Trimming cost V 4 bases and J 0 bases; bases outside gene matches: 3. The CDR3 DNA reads TGTGCCAGCAGCCTATGGACAGGCTCCTACGAGCAGTACTTC. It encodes CASSLWTGSYEQYF.

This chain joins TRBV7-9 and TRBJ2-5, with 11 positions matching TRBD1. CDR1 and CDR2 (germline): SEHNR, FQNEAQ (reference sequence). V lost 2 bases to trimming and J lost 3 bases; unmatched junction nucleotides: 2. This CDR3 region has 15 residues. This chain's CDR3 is CASSLLGQGEETQYF. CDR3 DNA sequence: TGTGCCAGCAGCTTATTGGGACAGGGGGAAGAGACCCAGTACTTC.

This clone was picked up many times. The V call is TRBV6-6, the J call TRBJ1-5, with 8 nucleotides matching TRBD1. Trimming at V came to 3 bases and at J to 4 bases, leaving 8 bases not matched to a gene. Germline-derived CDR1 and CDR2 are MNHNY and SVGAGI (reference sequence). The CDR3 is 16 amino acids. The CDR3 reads CASSYLDRDRNQPQHF. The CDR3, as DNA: TGTGCCAGCAGTTATCTGGACAGGGATAGGAATCAGCCCCAGCATTTT.

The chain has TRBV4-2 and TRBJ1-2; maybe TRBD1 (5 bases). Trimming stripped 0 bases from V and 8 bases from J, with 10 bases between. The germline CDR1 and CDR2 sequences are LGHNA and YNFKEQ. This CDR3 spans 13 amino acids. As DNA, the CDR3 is TGTGCCAGCAGCCAAGAGAGGGGCTTGGGCTACACCTTC. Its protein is CASSQERGLGYTF.

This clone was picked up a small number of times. CDR3 DNA sequence: TGTGCCAGCAGCGTAAGCGGGGGTTACGACGAGCAGTACTTC. Its protein is CASSVSGGYDEQYF. The V call is TRBV9, the J call TRBJ2-7; 8 bases agree with TRBD2. The CDR3 has 14 residues. Germline trimming cut 1 base from V and 5 bases from J; bases unmatched to any gene: 5. The germline V gene encodes CDR1 SGDLS and CDR2 YYNGEE.

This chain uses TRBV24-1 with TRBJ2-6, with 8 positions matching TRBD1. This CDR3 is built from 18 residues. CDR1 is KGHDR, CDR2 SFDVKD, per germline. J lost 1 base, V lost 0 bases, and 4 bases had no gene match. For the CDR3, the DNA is TGTGCCACCAGTGATTTGGACAGGGGCTTGTCTGGGGCCAACGTCCTGACTTTC. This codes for CATSDLDRGLSGANVLTF.

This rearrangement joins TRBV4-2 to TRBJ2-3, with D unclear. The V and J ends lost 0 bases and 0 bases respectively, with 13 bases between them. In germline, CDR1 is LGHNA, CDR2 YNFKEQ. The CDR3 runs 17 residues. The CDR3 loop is CASSQEPTSTSTDTQYF. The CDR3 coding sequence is TGTGCCAGCAGCCAAGAGCCAACCTCTACTAGCACAGATACGCAGTATTTT.